These T cell receptor beta chains were read from a single sample in a study of blood T cell repertoires in COVID-19. Some clones are missing from TCRdb's copy, which holds only in-frame ones; the method was immunoSEQ multiplex PCR. The sample carries 130,000 or so clones, around 81% recorded once. Sequenced material: peripheral blood. Every receptor here comes from a human donor in a cohort sampled during active COVID-19. The CDR3 runs from the conserved cysteine through the conserved F or W. The D gene is left open where the match is weak. The size of a clone is reported for some rows only, either as once, few or many, or as a class for expanded clones.

clone_size: NA; d_call: NA; v_call: TRBV11-1; j_call: TRBJ1-1; cdr3_nt: TGTGCCAGCACCACCCGGGGACACCCGAACACTGAAGCTTTCTTT; cdr3_aa: CASTTRGHPNTEAFF
clone_size: NA; d_call: TRBD2; v_call: TRBV6-2/TRBV6-3; j_call: TRBJ2-5; cdr3_nt: TGTGCCAGCAGTTACTCGACCGGGAGGGGGGAGACCCAGTACTTC; cdr3_aa: CASSYSTGRGETQYF
clone_size: NA; d_call: NA; v_call: TRBV7-6; j_call: TRBJ2-7; cdr3_nt: TGTGCCAGCAGCTTTGGAGATAGCTCCTACGAGCAGTACTTC; cdr3_aa: CASSFGDSSYEQYF
clone_size: once; d_call: TRBD1; v_call: TRBV10-3; j_call: TRBJ2-7; cdr3_nt: TGTGCCATCAGTGAGCCCAGGGGGACAGGGGGCGACGAGCAGTACTTC; cdr3_aa: CAISEPRGTGGDEQYF
clone_size: NA; d_call: NA; v_call: TRBV5-5; j_call: TRBJ2-7; cdr3_nt: TGTGCCAGCAGCCCCCTTGGGAGAGGCGAGCAGTACTTC; cdr3_aa: CASSPLGRGEQYF
clone_size: NA; d_call: TRBD2; v_call: TRBV18; j_call: TRBJ2-7; cdr3_nt: TGTGCCAGCTCACCCCGGAGGCCCACCGGGACTACCTCCTACGAGCAGTACTTC; cdr3_aa: CASSPRRPTGTTSYEQYF
clone_size: NA; d_call: TRBD2; v_call: TRBV6-5; j_call: TRBJ2-7; cdr3_nt: TGTGCCAGCATGGGGACTTCGGGAGGTTACGAGCAGTACTTC; cdr3_aa: CASMGTSGGYEQYF
clone_size: NA; d_call: TRBD1; v_call: TRBV6-5; j_call: TRBJ1-4; cdr3_nt: TGTGCCAGCAGGGGACAGGGAAGCGGGGAAAAACTGTTTTTT; cdr3_aa: CASRGQGSGEKLFF
clone_size: NA; d_call: TRBD1; v_call: TRBV24-1; j_call: TRBJ1-1; cdr3_nt: TGTGCCACCAGAGACTTGGACAGGGGGGACACTGAAGCTTTCTTT; cdr3_aa: CATRDLDRGDTEAFF
clone_size: NA; d_call: NA; v_call: TRBV2; j_call: TRBJ2-7; cdr3_nt: TGTGCCAGCAGTAGGGACTTCTCTTCCGGGGAGCAGTACTTC; cdr3_aa: CASSRDFSSGEQYF
clone_size: NA; d_call: NA; v_call: TRBV18; j_call: TRBJ2-3; cdr3_nt: TGTGCCAGCTCACCGGGGGGAGGCGATACGCAGTATTTT; cdr3_aa: CASSPGGGDTQYF
clone_size: NA; d_call: TRBD1; v_call: TRBV6-2/TRBV6-3; j_call: TRBJ2-7; cdr3_nt: TGTGCCAGCAGTTCCGACAGGGGGCTCTACGAGCAGTACTTC; cdr3_aa: CASSSDRGLYEQYF
clone_size: NA; d_call: NA; v_call: TRBV3-1/TRBV3-2; j_call: TRBJ1-1; cdr3_nt: TGTGCCAGCAGCCAGGTACCCGAGACTGAAGCTTTCTTT; cdr3_aa: CASSQVPETEAFF
clone_size: NA; d_call: NA; v_call: TRBV19; j_call: TRBJ2-3; cdr3_nt: TGTGCCAGTAGTTCCCTCAAGGGGTCCGATCACACAGATACGCAGTATTTT; cdr3_aa: CASSSLKGSDHTDTQYF
clone_size: once; d_call: NA; v_call: TRBV24-1; j_call: TRBJ2-2; cdr3_nt: TGTGCCACCAGTGATCCAAGGGGCGGTGGCGGGGAGCTGTTTTTT; cdr3_aa: CATSDPRGGGGELFF
clone_size: NA; d_call: TRBD1; v_call: TRBV28; j_call: TRBJ2-7; cdr3_nt: TGTGCCAGCAGTTTATTAGGGGGCCTCCCCTACGAGCAGTACTTC; cdr3_aa: CASSLLGGLPYEQYF
clone_size: once; d_call: NA; v_call: TRBV27; j_call: TRBJ1-1; cdr3_nt: TGTGCCAGCAGTCCCCAATACACGAACACTGAAGCTTTCTTT; cdr3_aa: CASSPQYTNTEAFF
clone_size: NA; d_call: TRBD1; v_call: TRBV6-5; j_call: TRBJ1-1; cdr3_nt: TGTGCCAGCAGCTATCGGACAGGAAACACTGAAGCTTTCTTT; cdr3_aa: CASSYRTGNTEAFF
clone_size: once; d_call: NA; v_call: TRBV29-1; j_call: TRBJ2-5; cdr3_nt: TGCAGCGGGGGTGGCGGCCAAGAGACCCAGTACTTC; cdr3_aa: CSGGGGQETQYF
clone_size: few; d_call: TRBD1; v_call: TRBV5-5; j_call: TRBJ1-6; cdr3_nt: TGTGCCAGCATCGCCAGGGGGCTGGATAATTCACCCCTCCACTTT; cdr3_aa: CASIARGLDNSPLHF
clone_size: NA; d_call: NA; v_call: TRBV3-1/TRBV3-2; j_call: TRBJ1-1; cdr3_nt: TGTGCCAGCAGCCAGCGAGCGATAAGGACTGAAGCTTTCTTT; cdr3_aa: CASSQRAIRTEAFF
clone_size: NA; d_call: NA; v_call: TRBV28; j_call: TRBJ1-2; cdr3_nt: TGTGCCAGCAGTTTGGCAGAGGGGGTATTGAACTATGGCTACACCTTC; cdr3_aa: CASSLAEGVLNYGYTF
clone_size: NA; d_call: TRBD2; v_call: TRBV4-2; j_call: TRBJ2-3; cdr3_nt: TGTGCCAGCAGCCAAGATGGTAGTAGCGGGAGGGAGGGGCACACAGATACGCAGTATTTT; cdr3_aa: CASSQDGSSGREGHTDTQYF
clone_size: NA; d_call: TRBD2; v_call: TRBV6-5; j_call: TRBJ2-5; cdr3_nt: TGTGCCAGCAGCCGGGGACTAGCGGGACAAGAGACCCAGTACTTC; cdr3_aa: CASSRGLAGQETQYF
clone_size: NA; d_call: TRBD2; v_call: TRBV30; j_call: TRBJ2-2; cdr3_nt: TGTGCCTTTGAACATTTTAGCGGGAGTTTCGAGAGGACCGGGGAGCTGTTTTTT; cdr3_aa: CAFEHFSGSFERTGELFF
clone_size: NA; d_call: TRBD1; v_call: TRBV11-3; j_call: TRBJ2-6; cdr3_nt: TGTGCCAGCAGCTTAGATGGTCCCAGGACAGGGAGCTCTGGGGCCAACGTCCTGACTTTC; cdr3_aa: CASSLDGPRTGSSGANVLTF
clone_size: NA; d_call: NA; v_call: TRBV5-6; j_call: TRBJ2-7; cdr3_nt: TGTGCCAGCAGCAATGGACTAATAATCGACGAGCAGTACTTC; cdr3_aa: CASSNGLIIDEQYF
clone_size: NA; d_call: NA; v_call: TRBV6-2/TRBV6-3; j_call: TRBJ1-5; cdr3_nt: TGTGCCAGCAGTTACGTAGGACACTATAGCAATCAGCCCCAGCATTTT; cdr3_aa: CASSYVGHYSNQPQHF
clone_size: NA; d_call: NA; v_call: TRBV7-2; j_call: TRBJ2-5; cdr3_nt: TGTGCCAGCAGCCGGGTAGGGGGTAGTGGAGAGACCCAGTACTTC; cdr3_aa: CASSRVGGSGETQYF
clone_size: few; d_call: NA; v_call: TRBV5-4; j_call: TRBJ2-1; cdr3_nt: TGTGCCAGCAGCTTGGCGGCTAGCAGGAATGAGCAGTTCTTC; cdr3_aa: CASSLAASRNEQFF
clone_size: NA; d_call: NA; v_call: TRBV6-5; j_call: TRBJ2-3; cdr3_nt: TGTGCCAGCAGAACACGGGACACACGCACAGATACGCAGTATTTT; cdr3_aa: CASRTRDTRTDTQYF
clone_size: NA; d_call: NA; v_call: TRBV6-1; j_call: TRBJ1-4; cdr3_nt: TGTGCCAGCAGTGAACCGGGGTACCCGGGGGAAAAACTGTTTTTT; cdr3_aa: CASSEPGYPGEKLFF
clone_size: NA; d_call: NA; v_call: TRBV2; j_call: TRBJ1-2; cdr3_nt: TGTGCCAGCAGTCACGGACTGTACTATGGCTACACCTTC; cdr3_aa: CASSHGLYYGYTF
clone_size: NA; d_call: NA; v_call: TRBV6-5; j_call: TRBJ1-1; cdr3_nt: TGTGCCAGCCGCAGACAGAACACTGAAGCTTTCTTT; cdr3_aa: CASRRQNTEAFF
clone_size: NA; d_call: NA; v_call: TRBV18; j_call: TRBJ2-5; cdr3_nt: TGTGCCAGTTACAAAGAGACCCAGTACTTC; cdr3_aa: CASYKETQYF
clone_size: NA; d_call: NA; v_call: TRBV7-2; j_call: TRBJ2-7; cdr3_nt: TGTGCCAGCAGCTGGAAATCCCAGGGGCTACAAACTTCACAGCAGTACTTC; cdr3_aa: CASSWKSQGLQTSQQYF
clone_size: NA; d_call: TRBD2; v_call: TRBV2; j_call: TRBJ2-4; cdr3_nt: TGTGCCAGCAGTGGACCCCCTTGGGCCCTAGCGGGAGGTGCCAAAAACATTCAGTACTTC; cdr3_aa: CASSGPPWALAGGAKNIQYF
clone_size: NA; d_call: TRBD1; v_call: TRBV29-1; j_call: TRBJ1-4; cdr3_nt: TGCAGCGCAAGAACAGGGGGGAATGAAAAACTGTTTTTT; cdr3_aa: CSARTGGNEKLFF
clone_size: few; d_call: NA; v_call: TRBV6-5; j_call: TRBJ1-3; cdr3_nt: TGTGCCAGCAGTTACGGACAGATAGCTTCTGGAAACACCATATATTTT; cdr3_aa: CASSYGQIASGNTIYF
clone_size: NA; d_call: TRBD2; v_call: TRBV2; j_call: TRBJ2-1; cdr3_nt: TGTGCCAGCAGAGGGCTAGCGGGAGTAAGGAATGAGCAGTTCTTC; cdr3_aa: CASRGLAGVRNEQFF
clone_size: NA; d_call: NA; v_call: TRBV29-1; j_call: TRBJ1-1; cdr3_nt: TGCAGCGTGGACAGCAACACTGAAGCTTTCTTT; cdr3_aa: CSVDSNTEAFF
clone_size: NA; d_call: NA; v_call: TRBV2; j_call: TRBJ2-1; cdr3_nt: TGTGCCAGCAGCTTAATGAGCGCACCCCAGTTCTTC; cdr3_aa: CASSLMSAPQFF
clone_size: NA; d_call: TRBD2; v_call: TRBV2; j_call: TRBJ2-7; cdr3_nt: TGTGCCAGCTCGATAGGGGTAGCGGGGACCTACGAGCAGTACTTC; cdr3_aa: CASSIGVAGTYEQYF
clone_size: NA; d_call: TRBD1; v_call: TRBV18; j_call: TRBJ1-1; cdr3_nt: TGTGCCAGCTCACCACCACAGGGACAGGGGGTTGAAGCTTTCTTT; cdr3_aa: CASSPPQGQGVEAFF
clone_size: NA; d_call: TRBD2; v_call: TRBV28; j_call: TRBJ2-1; cdr3_nt: TGTGCCAGCACCTTGGCGGGAGGGACTTACAATGAGCAGTTCTTC; cdr3_aa: CASTLAGGTYNEQFF
clone_size: once; d_call: TRBD2; v_call: TRBV2; j_call: TRBJ2-3; cdr3_nt: TGTGCCAGCAGTGTTTCGGCTAGCGGGAGAATAGATACGCAGTATTTT; cdr3_aa: CASSVSASGRIDTQYF
clone_size: NA; d_call: TRBD1; v_call: TRBV29-1; j_call: TRBJ2-5; cdr3_nt: TGCAGCGTTGAAGACCCCTTGGACAGGGGGCGCGGTGAGACCCAGTACTTC; cdr3_aa: CSVEDPLDRGRGETQYF
clone_size: NA; d_call: TRBD2; v_call: TRBV5-8; j_call: TRBJ2-1; cdr3_nt: TGTGCCAGCAGCTTGTCTTTCCTAGCGGGAGTCAATGAGCAGTTCTTC; cdr3_aa: CASSLSFLAGVNEQFF
clone_size: once; d_call: NA; v_call: TRBV3-1/TRBV3-2; j_call: TRBJ1-1; cdr3_nt: TGTGCCAGCAGCCAAGATCTTCCGGGAAACGGCTATGGAGGTTCGAACACTGAAGCTTTCTTT; cdr3_aa: CASSQDLPGNGYGGSNTEAFF
clone_size: NA; d_call: NA; v_call: TRBV27; j_call: TRBJ2-7; cdr3_nt: TGTGCCAGCAGCCGTAGACAGGTCATCGGGGACGAGCAGTACTTC; cdr3_aa: CASSRRQVIGDEQYF
clone_size: NA; d_call: NA; v_call: TRBV4-3; j_call: TRBJ1-6; cdr3_nt: TGCGCCAGCAGCCGAAGGCCCGGGAATTCACCCCTCCACTTT; cdr3_aa: CASSRRPGNSPLHF
clone_size: NA; d_call: NA; v_call: TRBV19; j_call: TRBJ2-7; cdr3_nt: TGTGCCAGTAGTATAGATCGGGAGCTAGCTGTCTACGAGCAGTACTTC; cdr3_aa: CASSIDRELAVYEQYF
clone_size: once; d_call: TRBD1; v_call: TRBV9; j_call: TRBJ2-1; cdr3_nt: TGTGCCAGCAGCTACCGGGACAGAGCCAGGAATGAGCAGTTCTTC; cdr3_aa: CASSYRDRARNEQFF
clone_size: NA; d_call: TRBD1; v_call: TRBV7-2; j_call: TRBJ2-1; cdr3_nt: TGTGCCAGCAGCTCCCCTCGGACAGGGCGAAATGAGCAGTTCTTC; cdr3_aa: CASSSPRTGRNEQFF